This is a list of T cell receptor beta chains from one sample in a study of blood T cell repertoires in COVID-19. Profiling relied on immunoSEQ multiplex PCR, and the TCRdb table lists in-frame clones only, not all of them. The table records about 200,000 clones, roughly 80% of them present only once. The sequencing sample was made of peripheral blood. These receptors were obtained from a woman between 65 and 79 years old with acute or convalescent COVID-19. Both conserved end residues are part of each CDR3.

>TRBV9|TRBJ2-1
CASSAFQRSYNEQFF
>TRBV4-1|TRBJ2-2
CASSPGTSGLPTGELFF
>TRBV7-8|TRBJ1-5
CASSDGGRWGNQPQHF
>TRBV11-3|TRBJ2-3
CASSFRQGGTDTQYF
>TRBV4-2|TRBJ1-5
CASSQDPTGVANQPQHF
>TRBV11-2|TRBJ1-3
CASSPSRGDTIYF
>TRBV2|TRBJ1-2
CASSTTGGFYGYTF
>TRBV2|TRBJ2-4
CASSARTAEAKNIQYF
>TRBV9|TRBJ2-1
CASSVGITTPYNEQFF
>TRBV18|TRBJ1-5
CASSPGALSNQPQHF
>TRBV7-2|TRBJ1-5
CASSLGQGNQPQHF
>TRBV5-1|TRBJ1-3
CASSLDGRNTIYF
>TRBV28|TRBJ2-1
CASSLRGQGQNEQFF
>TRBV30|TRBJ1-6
CAWKASSYNSPLHF
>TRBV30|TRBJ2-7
CAWSVLGQRTYEQYF
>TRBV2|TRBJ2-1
CASSGLAVSYNEQFF
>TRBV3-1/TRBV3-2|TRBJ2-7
CASSPGLGYSYEQYF
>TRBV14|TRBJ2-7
CASSRSGSSYEQYF
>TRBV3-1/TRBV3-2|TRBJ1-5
CASSQARVNQPQHF
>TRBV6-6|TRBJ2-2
CATRDSSGINTGELFF
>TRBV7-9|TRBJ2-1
CASSFSSGIVFSYNEQFF
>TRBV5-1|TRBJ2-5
CASSTSTGGGQTQYF
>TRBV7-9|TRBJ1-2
CASSSGGSSYTF
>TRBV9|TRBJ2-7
CASSVGGDYEQYF
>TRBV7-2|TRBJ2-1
CASSTTSGPWDNEQFF
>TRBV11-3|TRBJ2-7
CASSLYSSDSYEQYF
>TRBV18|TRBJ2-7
CASSHGLGLYEQYF
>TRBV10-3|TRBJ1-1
CAISQNTEAFF
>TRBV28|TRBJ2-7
CASSLLPGQENYEQYF
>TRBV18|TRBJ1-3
CASSPRQDSGNTIYF
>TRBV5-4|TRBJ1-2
CASSSGTSNYGYTF
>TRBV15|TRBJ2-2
CATSRDLWELSTGELFF
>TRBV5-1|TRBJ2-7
CASSEQGLADYEQYF
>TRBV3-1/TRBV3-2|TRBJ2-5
CASSLPNRGETQYF
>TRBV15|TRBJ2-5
CATSSHRGLGETQYF
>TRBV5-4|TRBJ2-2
CASSLGDRGPIGELFF
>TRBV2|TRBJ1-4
CASGTGRNEKLFF
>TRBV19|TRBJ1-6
CASSILQGNNSPLHF
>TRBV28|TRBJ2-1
CASSLGEGYNEQFF
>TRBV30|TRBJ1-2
CAWSSPRGTSANYGYTF
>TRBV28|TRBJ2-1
CASGDRVRIAEQFF
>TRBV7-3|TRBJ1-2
CASSRTGGNYGYTF
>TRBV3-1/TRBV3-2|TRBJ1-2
CASSQPTGANYGYTF
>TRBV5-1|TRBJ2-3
CASSEGGPRTDTQYF
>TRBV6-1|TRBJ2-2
CASSERRSNTGELFF
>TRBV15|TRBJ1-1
CATSRDLITNTEAFF
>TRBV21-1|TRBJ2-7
CASSSTGGGLAGGYEQYF
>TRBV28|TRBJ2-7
CASIAQGARSYEQYF
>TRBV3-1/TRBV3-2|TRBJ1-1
CASSQDGGHGTEAFF
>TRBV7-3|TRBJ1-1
CASSSGSGNTEAFF
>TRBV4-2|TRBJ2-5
CASSQGTSGTQETQYF
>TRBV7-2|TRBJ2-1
CASSLGGLAQNEQFF
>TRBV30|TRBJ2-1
CAWSSGLAVEGNEQFF
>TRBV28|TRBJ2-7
CASSPNYEQYF